These 17 T cell receptor beta chains came from one sample sequenced in a study of regulatory T cells in long-lasting Graves disease. Combining iRepertoire HTBI primers with Arm-PCR of CDR3 regions, the authors built TCR beta libraries. TCRdb reanalysed the multiplex PCR reads using MiXCR and keeps one entry per CDR3 protein. Here the sample spans some 500,000 distinct CDR3 sequences, approximately 16% being singletons. Time point given: newly diagnosed GD, antithyroid drugs for less than 3 months. Extracted RNA from PBMCs served as the source of the TCR library. This sample was also put to use in a study of T cells in Graves' hyperthyroidism and ophthalmopathy.

Specimen: peripheral blood mononuclear cells (PBMCs), collected at new diagnosis, from a patient treated with antithyroid drugs. Source of these receptors: a woman aged 35 to 60 with Graves disease.

The CDR3 loop is CASNLVGDEQFF. CDR3 nucleotide sequence: TGCGCCAGCAATTTAGTCGGGGATGAGCAGTTCTTC. J is TRBJ2-1 and V is TRBV4-1; D perhaps matches TRBD2 (5 bases). This CDR3 is 12 amino acids long. V was pared by 7 bases and J by 8 bases, with 12 bases between. Per germline, CDR1 MGHRA and CDR2 YSYEKL.

This clonotype was observed at least ten times. This chain joins TRBV12-3 or TRBV12-4 and TRBJ1-1; a weak D match, TRBD1 (6 bases). This CDR3 is built from 13 residues. V gave up 5 bases and J gave up 4 bases, with 11 bases separating them. The CDR3 DNA reads TGTGCCAGCAGTCGAACAGGGTTCACTGAAGCTTTCTTT. This codes for CASSRTGFTEAFF.

There are a few counts of this clonotype. The chain uses TRBV19 and TRBJ1-4; D unclear. V was shortened by 6 bases and J by 7 bases, with 15 bases between the two germline ends. From germline, CDR1 is LNHDA and CDR2 SQIVND (reference sequence). This CDR3 has 14 amino acids. The CDR3 loop is CASSENTPGEKLFF. Written as DNA, the CDR3 is TGTGCCAGTAGCGAAAATACTCCGGGTGAAAAACTGTTTTTT. Complete variable domain (other parts from reference TRBV19 and TRBJ1-4): DGGITQSPKYLFRKEGQNVTLSCEQNLNHDAMYWYRQDPGQGLRLIYYSQIVNDFQKGDIAEGYSVSREKKESFPLTVTSAQKNPTAFYLCASSENTPGEKLFFGSGTQLSVL.

The V gene is TRBV7-9, the J gene TRBJ1-5; 11 positions match TRBD1. Germline values: CDR1 SEHNR, CDR2 FQNEAQ (reference sequence). The CDR3 extends over 16 amino acids. Trimming at V came to 3 bases and at J to 4 bases, leaving 5 bases not matched to a gene. Here the CDR3 DNA reads TGTGCCAGCAGCTTCTTGGGACAGGGGGTGAATCAGCCCCAGCATTTT. Its translation is CASSFLGQGVNQPQHF.

This clonotype appeared many times. The V and J genes are TRBV20-1 and TRBJ1-5; D not resolved. With 1 base removed from V and 1 base from J, the gap between germline ends came to 8 bases. The CDR3 extends over 14 amino acids. From germline, CDR1 is DFQATT and CDR2 SNEGSKA (reference sequence). CDR3 sequence (DNA): TGCAGTGCTAGAGGCCCCGGGAGCAATCAGCCCCAGCATTTT. Amino acid sequence: CSARGPGSNQPQHF.

The chain uses TRBV19 and TRBJ2-2, with a possible D match to TRBD2 (5 bases). The CDR3 sequence is 17 residues long. V was clipped by 1 base and J by 5 bases, with 17 bases between them. CDR1 is LNHDA and CDR2 is SQIVND in the germline V gene (reference sequence). CDR3 region: CASSIGTELTRTGELFF. CDR3 nucleotide sequence: TGTGCCAGTAGTATAGGGACTGAGCTAACGAGAACCGGGGAGCTGTTTTTT.

The chain recombines TRBV7-2 with TRBJ1-2; TRBD1 agrees at 8 bases. V lost 0 bases to trimming and J lost 7 bases; unmatched junction nucleotides: 7. The CDR3 contains 15 residues. The germline gives CDR1 SGHTA, CDR2 FQGNSA. The DNA of the CDR3 is TGTGCCAGCAGCTTAGCCGGACAGGGTCGCGGTGGCTACACCTTC. Protein sequence: CASSLAGQGRGGYTF.

This clonotype appeared many times. This sequence joins TRBV19 and TRBJ1-2; D is ambiguous. Germline V gene lookup returns CDR1 LNHDA and CDR2 SQIVND (reference sequence). The V end was cut by 2 bases, the J end by 1 base, with 5 bases between. The length of the CDR3 is 13 residues. Here the CDR3 DNA reads TGTGCCAGTAGTATACGGGTTAACTATGGCTACACCTTC. Translating it yields CASSIRVNYGYTF.

Many counts were recorded for this clonotype. CDR3 amino acids: CASSPQGGNTGELFF. CDR3 sequence (DNA): TGTGCCAGCTCACCACAAGGGGGAAACACCGGGGAGCTGTTTTTT. The J gene is TRBJ2-2, the V gene TRBV18; the D gene is possibly TRBD1 (6 bases). The length of the CDR3 is 15 residues. Germline CDR1 KGHSH, CDR2 LQKENI. Trimming cost V 1 base and J 2 bases, with 8 bases left between them.

This clonotype was counted only a few times. The genes are TRBV6-2 or TRBV6-3 and TRBJ1-2; tentative D call: TRBD1 (5 bases). The V gene's germline CDR1 is MNHEY and CDR2 SVGEGT. Trimming stripped 4 bases from V and 6 bases from J, with 21 bases between. CDR3 length: 16 residues. As DNA, the CDR3 is TGTGCCAGCAGTTGGACCGGGACTCGAGGGGTTGATGGCTACACCTTC. Protein sequence: CASSWTGTRGVDGYTF.

This clonotype was picked up many times. An end of the junction does not agree with germline; a read error may underlie this. The rearrangement joins TRBV5-1 to TRBJ1-1; D not certain. The CDR3 is made up of 14 amino acids. CDR1 is SGHRS, CDR2 YFSETQ, per germline. In DNA, the CDR3 is TGTGCCAGCAGCTTAGCCGAGGTGAACACTGAAGCTTTCTTT. Amino acids: CASSLAEVNTEAFF. Together with reference TRBV5-1 and TRBJ1-1, the CDR3 gives the full variable domain: KAGVTQTPRYLIKTRGQQVTLSCSPISGHRSVSWYQQTPGQGLQFLFEYFSETQRNKGNFPGRFSGRQFSNSRSEMNVSTLELGDSALYLCASSLAEVNTEAFFGQGTRLTVV.

This clonotype was seen at least ten times. The V gene is TRBV7-2, the J gene TRBJ2-1, with 7 nucleotides matching TRBD2. This CDR3 has 13 residues. V lost 1 base and J lost 10; bases outside the gene matches: 4. Germline lookup yields CDR1 SGHTA and CDR2 FQGNSA. The CDR3 loop is CASSLGSGREQFF. DNA of the CDR3: TGTGCCAGCAGCTTAGGTAGCGGGCGGGAGCAGTTCTTC.

At least ten counts were recorded for this clonotype. The chain joins TRBV20-1 to TRBJ2-5; 8 nucleotides match TRBD2. There are 14 residues in the CDR3. Looked up from germline, CDR1 is DFQATT and CDR2 is SNEGSKA (reference sequence). Trimming cost V 0 bases and J 2 bases; bases outside gene matches: 2. CDR3: CSARDPSGQETQYF. The CDR3 coding sequence is TGCAGTGCTAGAGATCCTAGCGGGCAAGAGACCCAGTACTTC.

This clonotype was picked up many times. V usage is TRBV2 and J usage is TRBJ1-1; D not certain. The germline V gene encodes CDR1 SNHLY and CDR2 FYNNEI. Trimming took 3 bases from V and 2 from J, leaving 7 bases between them. The CDR3 covers 13 residues. The CDR3 here is CASSEEHNTEAFF. In nucleotides, the CDR3 is TGTGCCAGCAGTGAGGAGCACAACACTGAAGCTTTCTTT.

Points on this clonotype: At one end the junction does not follow the germline gene, possibly because of a read error. This chain links TRBV7-8 with TRBJ2-5; 7 bases fit TRBD1. Germline lookup yields CDR1 SGHVS and CDR2 FQNEAQ. The CDR3 is 14 residues long. The CDR3 protein is CASSSTGAKETQYF. CDR3 sequence (DNA): TGCGCCAGCAGTTCCACAGGGGCGAAGGAGACCCAGTACTTC.

This clonotype was observed many times. The chain couples TRBV18 to TRBJ2-1, with unresolved D. CDR3 length equals 17 residues. V lost 5 bases to trimming and J lost 0 bases, with 17 bases between them. Germline-derived CDR1 and CDR2 are KGHSH and LQKENI. The CDR3 bases are TGTGCCAGCTCATCGGGCCCGAACCCGAGCTCCTACAATGAGCAGTTCTTC. This translates into CASSSGPNPSSYNEQFF. Together with reference TRBV18 and TRBJ2-1, the CDR3 gives the full variable domain: NAGVMQNPRHLVRRRGQEARLRCSPMKGHSHVYWYRQLPEEGLKFMVYLQKENIIDESGMPKERFSAEFPKEGPSILRIQQVVRGDSAAYFCASSSGPNPSSYNEQFFGPGTRLTVL.

The genes are TRBV6-1 and TRBJ2-1; TRBD2 might be the D (5 bases). This CDR3 region has 14 residues. Germline assignment: CDR1 MNHNS and CDR2 SASEGT. Trimming stripped 8 bases from V and 6 bases from J, with 17 bases between. In DNA, the CDR3 is TGTGCCAGCTCGAACAGTGAACTAGTCAATGAGCAGTTCTTC. Translation gives CASSNSELVNEQFF.